This T cell receptor beta chain was found in a study of shared clonotypes between healthy human individuals. Template for every sorted-subset replicate PCR totaled approximately 0.2 ug DNA, tens of thousands of T cell genomes. Assay: immunoSEQ multiplex PCR; the TCRdb copy retains only in-frame clones and omits some. The table records more than 900,000 clones, around 82% of them present only once. CD45RA+ naive and CD45RA-negative memory subsets were separated from CD4+ cells. The CDR3 loop spans 14 amino acids. V was trimmed by 10 bases and J by 0 bases, leaving 15 bases between them. Germline lookup yields CDR1 MDHEN and CDR2 SYDVKM.

Material: memory CD4+ T cells from PBMCs. Documented subset: CD45RA-negative fraction. The chain uses TRBV28 and TRBJ1-1; D gene unclear. The TCR originated in a man between 18 and 35 years old in good health. Some clones in this sample may be carry-over from other donors' samples. The CDR3 loop is CAIRLRQLNTEAFF. The CDR3 DNA follows: TGTGCCATTCGTTTGAGGCAGCTGAACACTGAAGCTTTCTTT.